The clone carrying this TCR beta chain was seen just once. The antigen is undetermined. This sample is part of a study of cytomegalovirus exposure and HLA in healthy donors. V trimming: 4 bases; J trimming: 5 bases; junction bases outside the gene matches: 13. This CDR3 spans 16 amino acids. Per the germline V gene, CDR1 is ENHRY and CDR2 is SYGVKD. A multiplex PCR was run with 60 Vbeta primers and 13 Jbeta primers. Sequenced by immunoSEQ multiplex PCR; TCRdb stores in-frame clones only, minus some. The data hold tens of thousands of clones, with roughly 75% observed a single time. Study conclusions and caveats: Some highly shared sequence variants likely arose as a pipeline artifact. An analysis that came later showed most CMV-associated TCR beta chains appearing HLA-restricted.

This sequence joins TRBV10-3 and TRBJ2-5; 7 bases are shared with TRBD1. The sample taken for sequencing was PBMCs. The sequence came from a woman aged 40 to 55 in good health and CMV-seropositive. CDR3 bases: TGTGCCATCAGTGGCCCTGTCACAGGGGTGGAGGAGACCCAGTACTTC. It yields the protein CAISGPVTGVEETQYF.